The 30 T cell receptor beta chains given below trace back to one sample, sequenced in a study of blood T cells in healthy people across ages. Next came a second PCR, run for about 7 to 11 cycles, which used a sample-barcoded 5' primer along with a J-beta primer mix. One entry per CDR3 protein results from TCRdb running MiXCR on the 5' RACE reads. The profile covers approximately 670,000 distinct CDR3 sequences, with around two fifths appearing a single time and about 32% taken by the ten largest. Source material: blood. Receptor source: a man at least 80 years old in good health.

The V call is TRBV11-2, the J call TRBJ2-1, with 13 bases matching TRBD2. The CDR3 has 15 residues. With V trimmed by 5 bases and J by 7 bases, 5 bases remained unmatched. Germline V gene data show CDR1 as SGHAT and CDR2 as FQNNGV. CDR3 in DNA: TGTGCCAGCAGCATACTAGCGGGAGGGCCTAATGAGCAGTTCTTC. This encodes CASSILAGGPNEQFF.

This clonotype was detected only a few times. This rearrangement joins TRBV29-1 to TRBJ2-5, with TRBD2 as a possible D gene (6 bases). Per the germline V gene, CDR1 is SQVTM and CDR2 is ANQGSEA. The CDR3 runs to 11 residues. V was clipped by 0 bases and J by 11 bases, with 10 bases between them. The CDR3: CSVEDIREQYF. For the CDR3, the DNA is TGCAGCGTTGAAGATATCCGGGAGCAGTACTTC.

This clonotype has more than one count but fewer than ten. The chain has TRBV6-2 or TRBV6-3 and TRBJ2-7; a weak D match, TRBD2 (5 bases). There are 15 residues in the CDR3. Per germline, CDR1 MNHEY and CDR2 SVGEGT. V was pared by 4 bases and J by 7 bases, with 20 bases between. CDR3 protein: CASSSYLDYHNEQYF. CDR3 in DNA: TGTGCCAGCAGTTCTTATTTAGACTACCACAATGAGCAGTACTTC.

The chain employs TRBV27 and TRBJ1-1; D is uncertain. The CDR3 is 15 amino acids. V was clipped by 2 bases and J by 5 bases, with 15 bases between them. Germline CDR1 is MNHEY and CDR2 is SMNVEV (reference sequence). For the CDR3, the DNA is TGTGCCAGCAGTTTAGAAATGGGTATGGGGACTGAAGCTTTCTTT. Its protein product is CASSLEMGMGTEAFF.

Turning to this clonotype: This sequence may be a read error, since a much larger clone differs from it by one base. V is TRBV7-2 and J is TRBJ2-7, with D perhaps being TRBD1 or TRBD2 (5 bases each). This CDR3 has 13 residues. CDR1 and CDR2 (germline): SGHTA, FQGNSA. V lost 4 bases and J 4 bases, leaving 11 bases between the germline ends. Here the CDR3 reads CASSWDGRYEQYF. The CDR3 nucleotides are TGTGCCAGCAGCTGGGACGGAAGGTACGAGCAGTACTTC.

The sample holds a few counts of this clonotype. CDR3 in DNA: TGTGCCAGCAGCCAAGACTTTCTTACCTACGAGCAGTACTTC. Protein: CASSQDFLTYEQYF. The chain carries TRBV14 and TRBJ2-7; D gene uncertain. V was trimmed by 0 bases and J by 2 bases, leaving 8 bases between them. This CDR3 comprises 14 residues. Germline V gene sequence: CDR1 SGHDN, CDR2 FVKESK.

CDR3 nucleotide sequence: TGTGCCAGCAGTTTAGCTGGGGGGCGAAATTCACCCCTCCACTTT. Its translation is CASSLAGGRNSPLHF. The chain couples TRBV12-3 or TRBV12-4 to TRBJ1-6; tentatively, D is TRBD1 (6 bases). Trimming removed 0 bases at V and 7 bases at J, with 10 bases between. There are 15 residues in the CDR3.

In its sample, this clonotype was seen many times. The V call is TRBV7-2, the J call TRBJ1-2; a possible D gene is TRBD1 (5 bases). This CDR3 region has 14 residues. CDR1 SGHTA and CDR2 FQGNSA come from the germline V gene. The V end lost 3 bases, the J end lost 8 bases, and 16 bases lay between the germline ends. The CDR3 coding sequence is TGTGCCAGCAGCTTGGGGGGTCGACACTTAGGCTACACCTTC. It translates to CASSLGGRHLGYTF.

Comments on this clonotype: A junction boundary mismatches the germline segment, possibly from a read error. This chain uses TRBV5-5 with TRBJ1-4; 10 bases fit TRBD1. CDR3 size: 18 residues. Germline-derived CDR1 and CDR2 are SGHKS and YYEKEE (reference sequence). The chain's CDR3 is CPSSLGDRGHATNEKLFF. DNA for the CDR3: TGTCCCAGCAGCTTGGGGGACAGGGGACACGCGACTAATGAAAAACTGTTTTTT.

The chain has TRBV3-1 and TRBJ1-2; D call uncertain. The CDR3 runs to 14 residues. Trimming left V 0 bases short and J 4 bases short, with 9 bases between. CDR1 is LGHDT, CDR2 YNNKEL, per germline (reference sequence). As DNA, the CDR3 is TGTGCCAGCAGCCAAGATCCCAGTTCCTATGGCTACACCTTC. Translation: CASSQDPSSYGYTF.

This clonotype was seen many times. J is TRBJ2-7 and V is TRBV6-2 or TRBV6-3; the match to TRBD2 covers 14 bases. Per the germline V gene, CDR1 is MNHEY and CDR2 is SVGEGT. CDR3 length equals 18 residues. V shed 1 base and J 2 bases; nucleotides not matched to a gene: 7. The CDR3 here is CASSYLGLAGVVAYEQYF. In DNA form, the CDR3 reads TGTGCCAGCAGTTACTTGGGACTAGCGGGAGTGGTCGCCTACGAGCAGTACTTC.

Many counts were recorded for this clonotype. The CDR3 region is CASSFKGSGANVLTF. The CDR3, as DNA: TGTGCCAGCAGCTTTAAGGGCTCTGGGGCCAACGTCCTGACTTTC. The chain couples TRBV5-6 to TRBJ2-6; unclear D gene. V was shortened by 2 bases and J by 0 bases, with 6 bases between the two germline ends. The CDR3 extends over 15 amino acids. CDR1 is SGHDT and CDR2 is YYEEEE in the germline V gene.

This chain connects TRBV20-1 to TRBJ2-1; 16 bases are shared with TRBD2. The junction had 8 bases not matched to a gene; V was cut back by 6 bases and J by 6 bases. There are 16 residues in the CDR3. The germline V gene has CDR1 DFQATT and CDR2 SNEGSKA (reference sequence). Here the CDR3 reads CSASTGTSGRGNEQFF. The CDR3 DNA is TGCAGTGCATCTACCGGGACTAGCGGGAGGGGCAATGAGCAGTTCTTC.

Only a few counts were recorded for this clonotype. Here the CDR3 DNA reads TGCGCCAGCAGCCAAGATCGCATCGGGGGAAATGAGCAGTTCTTC. It is translated as CASSQDRIGGNEQFF. The chain uses TRBV4-3 and TRBJ2-1, with D perhaps matching TRBD2 (6 bases). Looked up from germline, CDR1 is LGHNA and CDR2 is YSLEER. With 0 bases removed from V and 7 bases from J, the gap between germline ends came to 13 bases. The length of the CDR3 is 15 residues.

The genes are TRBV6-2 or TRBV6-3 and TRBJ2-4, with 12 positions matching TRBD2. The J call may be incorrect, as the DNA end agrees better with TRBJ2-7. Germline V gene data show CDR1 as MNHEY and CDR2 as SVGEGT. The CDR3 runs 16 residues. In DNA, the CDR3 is TGTGCCAGCAGTTACTTCGCTAGCGGGAGGGCGATCGAGCAGTACTTC. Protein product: CASSYFASGRAIEQYF.

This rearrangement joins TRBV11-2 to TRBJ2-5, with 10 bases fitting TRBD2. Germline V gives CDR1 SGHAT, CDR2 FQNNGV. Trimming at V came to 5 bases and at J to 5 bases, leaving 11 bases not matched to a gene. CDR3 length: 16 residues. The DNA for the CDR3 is TGTGCCAGCAGCGAACGGTTGGGACTAGCGAGGGAGACCCAGTACTTC. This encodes CASSERLGLARETQYF.

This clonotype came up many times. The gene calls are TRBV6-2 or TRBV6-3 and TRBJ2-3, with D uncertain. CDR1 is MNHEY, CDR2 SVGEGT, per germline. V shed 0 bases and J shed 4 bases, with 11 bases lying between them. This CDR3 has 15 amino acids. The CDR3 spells CASSYSGSASDTQYF. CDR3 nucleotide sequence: TGTGCCAGCAGTTACTCGGGATCCGCTTCAGATACGCAGTATTTT.

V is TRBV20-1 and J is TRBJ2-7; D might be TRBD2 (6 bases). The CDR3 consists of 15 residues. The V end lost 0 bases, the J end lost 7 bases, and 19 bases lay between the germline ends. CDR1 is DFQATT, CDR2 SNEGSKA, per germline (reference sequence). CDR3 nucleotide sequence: TGCAGTGCTAGAGAAGGAGGGAGGCCCGCCGGGGAGCAGTACTTC. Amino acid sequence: CSAREGGRPAGEQYF.

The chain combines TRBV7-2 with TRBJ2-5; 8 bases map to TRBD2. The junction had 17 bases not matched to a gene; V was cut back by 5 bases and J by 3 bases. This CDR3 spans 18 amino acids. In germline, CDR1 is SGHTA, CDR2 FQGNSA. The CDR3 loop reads CASSPFPKGLGRKETQYF. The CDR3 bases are TGTGCCAGCAGCCCCTTCCCAAAGGGACTAGGTCGTAAAGAGACCCAGTACTTC.

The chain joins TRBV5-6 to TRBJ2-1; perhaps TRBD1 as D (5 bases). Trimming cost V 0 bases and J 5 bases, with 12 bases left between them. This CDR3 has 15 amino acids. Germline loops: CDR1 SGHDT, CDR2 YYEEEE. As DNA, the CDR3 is TGTGCCAGCAGCTTGGACTGGACAAGTGACAATGAGCAGTTCTTC. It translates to CASSLDWTSDNEQFF.

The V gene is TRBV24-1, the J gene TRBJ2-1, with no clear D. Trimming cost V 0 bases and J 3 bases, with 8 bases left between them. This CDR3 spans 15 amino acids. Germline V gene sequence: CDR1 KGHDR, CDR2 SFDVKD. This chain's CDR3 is CATSDLQDDYNEQFF. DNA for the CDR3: TGTGCCACCAGTGATTTGCAGGATGACTACAATGAGCAGTTCTTC.

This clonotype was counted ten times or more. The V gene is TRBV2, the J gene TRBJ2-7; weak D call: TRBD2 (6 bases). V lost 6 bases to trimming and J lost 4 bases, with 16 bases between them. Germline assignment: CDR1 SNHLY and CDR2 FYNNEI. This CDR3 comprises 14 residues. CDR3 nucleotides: TGTGCCAGCAGGTACACTAGCACGAAATACGAGCAGTACTTC. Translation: CASRYTSTKYEQYF.

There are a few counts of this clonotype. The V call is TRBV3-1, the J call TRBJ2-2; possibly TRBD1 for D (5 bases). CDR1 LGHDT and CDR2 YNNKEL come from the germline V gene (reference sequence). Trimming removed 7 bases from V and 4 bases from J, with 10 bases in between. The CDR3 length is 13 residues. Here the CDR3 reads CASTRVRTGELFF. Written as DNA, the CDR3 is TGTGCCAGCACCAGGGTGCGCACCGGGGAGCTGTTTTTT.

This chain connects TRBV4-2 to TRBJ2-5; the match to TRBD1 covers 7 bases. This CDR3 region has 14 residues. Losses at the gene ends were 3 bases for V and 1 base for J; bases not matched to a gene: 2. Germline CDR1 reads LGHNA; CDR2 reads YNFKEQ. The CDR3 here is CASSQDRRQETQYF. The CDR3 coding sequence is TGTGCCAGCAGCCAGGACAGGCGCCAAGAGACCCAGTACTTC.

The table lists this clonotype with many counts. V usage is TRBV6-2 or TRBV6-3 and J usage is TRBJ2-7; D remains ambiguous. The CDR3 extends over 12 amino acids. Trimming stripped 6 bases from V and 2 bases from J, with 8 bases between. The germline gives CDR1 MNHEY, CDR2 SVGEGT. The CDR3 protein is CASRRGAYEQYF. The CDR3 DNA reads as TGTGCCAGCAGACGCGGTGCCTACGAGCAGTACTTC.

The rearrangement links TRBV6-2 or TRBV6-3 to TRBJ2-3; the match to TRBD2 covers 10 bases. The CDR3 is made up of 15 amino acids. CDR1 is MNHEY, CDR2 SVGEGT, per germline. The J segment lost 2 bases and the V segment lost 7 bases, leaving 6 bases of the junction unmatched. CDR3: CASIESGGATDTQYF. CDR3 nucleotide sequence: TGTGCCAGCATTGAAAGCGGGGGGGCCACAGATACGCAGTATTTT.

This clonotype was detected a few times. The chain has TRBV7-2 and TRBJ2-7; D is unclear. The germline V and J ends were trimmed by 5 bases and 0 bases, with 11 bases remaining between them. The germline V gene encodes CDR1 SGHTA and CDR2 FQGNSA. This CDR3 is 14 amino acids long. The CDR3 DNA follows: TGTGCCAGCAGCCCAGACCAGAGCTCCTACGAGCAGTACTTC. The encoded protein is CASSPDQSSYEQYF.

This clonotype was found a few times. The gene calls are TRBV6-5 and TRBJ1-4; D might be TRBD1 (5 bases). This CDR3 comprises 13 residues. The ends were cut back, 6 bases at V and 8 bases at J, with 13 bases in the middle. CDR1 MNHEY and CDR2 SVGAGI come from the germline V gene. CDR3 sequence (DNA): TGTGCCAGCAGCGGGACTTTTGGAGAAAAACTGTTTTTT. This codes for CASSGTFGEKLFF.

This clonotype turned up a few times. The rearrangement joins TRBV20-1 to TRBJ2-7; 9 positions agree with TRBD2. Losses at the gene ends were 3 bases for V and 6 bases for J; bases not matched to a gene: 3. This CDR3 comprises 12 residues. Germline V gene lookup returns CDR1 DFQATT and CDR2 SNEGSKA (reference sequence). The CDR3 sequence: CSARVAGVEQYF. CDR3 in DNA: TGCAGTGCTAGGGTAGCGGGAGTCGAGCAGTACTTC.

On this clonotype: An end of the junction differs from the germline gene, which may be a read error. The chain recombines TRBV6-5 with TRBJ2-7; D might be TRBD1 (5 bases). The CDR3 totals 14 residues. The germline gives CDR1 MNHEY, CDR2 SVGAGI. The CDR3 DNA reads TGTGCCAGCAGTTACTCGCCAGGGCCCTACGAGCGGTACTTC. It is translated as CASSYSPGPYERYF.